Each of the 13 T cell receptor beta chains below was sequenced from the same sample in a study of T cells in localized non-small cell lung cancer. The protocol was immunoSEQ multiplex PCR, while the TCRdb copy is restricted to in-frame clones and leaves out a portion. The sample consists of around 40,000 clones, approximately 86% of them appearing once. The material was peripheral blood, obtained before any cancer treatment. All receptors come from a man aged 40-75 years with stage I lung adenocarcinoma.

V and J are TRBV5-4 and TRBJ2-1, with D perhaps TRBD1 or TRBD2 (6 bases each). CDR3 size: 16 residues. V shed 4 bases and J shed 3 bases, with 17 bases lying between them. Looked up from germline, CDR1 is SGHNT and CDR2 is YYREEE (reference sequence). The CDR3 here is CASSNRGQSDYNEQFF. CDR3 bases: TGTGCCAGCAGCAACCGGGGGCAGTCTGACTACAATGAGCAGTTCTTC.

This clone was seen only a few times. The chain links TRBV5-4 to TRBJ2-5; 10 bases are a match to TRBD2. The ends lost 4 bases at V and 5 bases at J; junction bases unmatched: 11. From germline, CDR1 is SGHNT and CDR2 YYREEE (reference sequence). This CDR3 is built from 16 residues. The CDR3 region has the DNA TGTGCCAGCAGCCCGAACGCGGATAGCGGGAGGGAGACCCAGTACTTC. The encoded protein is CASSPNADSGRETQYF. The full variable domain, rest sourced from reference TRBV5-4 and TRBJ2-5, is ETGVTQSPTHLIKTRGQQVTLRCSSQSGHNTVSWYQQALGQGPQFIFQYYREEENGRGNFPPRFSGLQFPNYSSELNVNALELDDSALYLCASSPNADSGRETQYFGPGTRLLVL.

Points on this clone: A read error may produce the germline difference seen at one junction end. This rearrangement joins TRBV2 to TRBJ2-1; the D gene is possibly TRBD2 (5 bases). This CDR3 is built from 10 residues. Germline CDR1 is SNHLY and CDR2 is FYNNEI. CDR3: CASSEASRIF. The CDR3 region has the DNA TGTGCCAGCAGTGAGGCTAGCAGGATCTTC.

This chain joins TRBV18 and TRBJ1-1; D uncertain. The CDR3 has 13 amino acids. From germline, CDR1 is KGHSH and CDR2 LQKENI. Trimming pared 2 bases from V and 1 base from J, leaving 5 bases between. In DNA form, the CDR3 reads TGTGCCAGCTCACCAGGGCGGAACACTGAAGCTTTCTTT. Its protein is CASSPGRNTEAFF.

The CDR3 bases are TGTGCCTGGAGTTCCGGGACTGGGACCGAGGGCTACACCTTC. Translated, it gives CAWSSGTGTEGYTF. This chain links TRBV30 with TRBJ1-2; D perhaps matches TRBD1 (5 bases). Germline V lookup: CDR1 GTSNPN, CDR2 SVGIG (reference sequence). V shed 2 bases and J shed 8 bases, with 18 bases lying between them. The CDR3 totals 14 residues.

This rearrangement joins TRBV5-6 to TRBJ1-1; 7 bases are shared with TRBD1. This CDR3 contains 13 residues. J gave up 7 bases and V 0 bases, and 3 bases lay outside the gene matches. Germline loops: CDR1 SGHDT, CDR2 YYEEEE. DNA of the CDR3: TGTGCCAGCAGCTTGGCGGACAGGTATGAAGCTTTCTTT. It is translated as CASSLADRYEAFF.

This chain uses TRBV6-1 with TRBJ1-4; D unresolved. V was cut by 3 bases and J by 11 bases, with 22 bases left in between. The CDR3 length is 16 residues. Germline CDR1 reads MNHNS; CDR2 reads SASEGT. CDR3 DNA: TGTGCCAGCAGTGAGTCCCCGGACCGAAGGACGGGGAAACTGTTTTTT. This codes for CASSESPDRRTGKLFF.

This chain connects TRBV7-9 to TRBJ2-1, with 16 bases fitting TRBD2. Germline V CDR1 and CDR2: SEHNR, FQNEAQ (reference sequence). The CDR3 totals 19 residues. Trimming took 5 bases from V and 7 from J; bases not matched to a gene: 14. CDR3 sequence reads: CASSIRGLAGGPLLNEQFF. In DNA form, the CDR3 reads TGTGCCAGCAGCATTCGGGGACTAGCGGGAGGGCCATTATTGAATGAGCAGTTCTTC. Based on the CDR3 plus reference TRBV7-9 and TRBJ2-1, the full variable domain is DTGVSQNPRHKITKRGQNVTFRCDPISEHNRLYWYRQTLGQGPEFLTYFQNEAQLEKSRLLSDRFSAERPKGSFSTLEIQRTEQGDSAMYLCASSIRGLAGGPLLNEQFFGPGTRLTVL.

This chain links TRBV7-9 with TRBJ2-1, with 13 bases matching TRBD2. J was trimmed by 3 bases and V by 5 bases; bases with no gene match: 13. The CDR3 contains 19 residues. CDR1 and CDR2 (germline): SEHNR, FQNEAQ (reference sequence). This CDR3 is CASSPPPGLAGSLYNEQFF. The DNA of the CDR3 is TGTGCCAGCAGCCCCCCCCCGGGACTAGCGGGAAGTCTCTACAATGAGCAGTTCTTC.

The chain has TRBV5-1 and TRBJ2-1; no reliable D call. The ends were cut back, 0 bases at V and 13 bases at J, with 17 bases in the middle. Per germline, CDR1 SGHRS and CDR2 YFSETQ. This CDR3 spans 14 amino acids. In nucleotides, the CDR3 is TGCGCCAGCAGCTTGGACTCAAGTGGTTACCCCCAGTTCTTC. Amino acids: CASSLDSSGYPQFF.

This clone was counted a few times. V gene TRBV5-6 combines with J gene TRBJ1-1; TRBD1 is a possible D gene (5 bases). Trimming took 3 bases from V and 5 from J, leaving 14 bases between them. This CDR3 is built from 14 residues. From germline, CDR1 is SGHDT and CDR2 YYEEEE. CDR3 residues: CASSSVGAPTEAFF. CDR3 DNA sequence: TGTGCCAGCAGCTCGGTTGGGGCTCCTACTGAAGCTTTCTTT.

This chain joins TRBV5-1 and TRBJ2-2, with 7 bases that match TRBD1. V dropped 5 bases and J dropped 0; count of bases not matched to a gene: 16. CDR1 and CDR2 (germline): SGHRS, YFSETQ. This CDR3 contains 19 residues. The CDR3: CASSSPTGAWNANTGELFF. The CDR3 DNA follows: TGCGCCAGCAGTTCCCCTACAGGGGCCTGGAACGCGAACACCGGGGAGCTGTTTTTT.

V and J are TRBV5-6 and TRBJ2-1; 8 bases line up with TRBD2. The CDR3 length is 14 residues. After removal of 5 bases from V and 6 bases from J, the junction contained 7 bases not matched to a gene. Germline assignment: CDR1 SGHDT and CDR2 YYEEEE. The CDR3: CASRGLVSSNEQFF. DNA of the CDR3: TGTGCCAGCAGGGGACTAGTCTCTAGCAATGAGCAGTTCTTC.